This TCR beta chain was sequenced during a study of OX40 agonist ivuxolimab in advanced cancers. General observations from the study: Partial responders at 0.1-3.0 mg/kg showed near-lowest clonal expansion.

The CDR3 spans 16 residues. The germline CDR1 and CDR2 sequences are SQVTM and ANQGSEA. Trimming cost V 5 bases and J 0 bases, with 17 bases left between them. Only in-frame clones appear in the TCRdb table, and some are missing; sequencing was by immunoSEQ multiplex PCR. Here the sample spans around 70,000 clones, roughly 84% being singletons. Details on this clone: Its antigen remains unidentified.

Autoimmune disease history or systemic immunosuppression disqualified patients. This TCR was recovered from an adult with an advanced solid tumor such as melanoma, head and neck, liver or kidney cancer. This material consisted of CD4+ or CD8+ T cells sorted from blood, taken in a trial of the OX40 agonist ivuxolimab. The V call is TRBV29-1, the J call TRBJ2-1, with D perhaps TRBD2 (5 bases). The CDR3 is CSVPRGSIGSYNEQFF. The CDR3 DNA follows: TGCAGCGTTCCCCGAGGGTCTATAGGCTCCTACAATGAGCAGTTCTTC.